This paragraph reports one T cell receptor beta chain. The entry originates in a study of blood T cell repertoires in COVID-19. As for the study in general: The study drew acute and convalescent COVID-19 samples from the United States, Italy and Spain. PBMCs, B-cell-depleted T cells, or T cells were the source of the cDNA or gDNA that made up the material.

It was during active infection that Seattle patients were enrolled and then longitudinally followed. Per the authors' pipeline: Using reference gene primer amplification, nucleated cell counts were estimated. Repertoires were generated with immunoSEQ multiplex PCR, while TCRdb's copy carries only in-frame clones and drops some. V, J and clone size are taken as reported in that table, and D and trimming were inferred from the DNA itself. The sample has roughly 130,000 clones; 90% are singletons. V shed 2 bases and J 5 bases; nucleotides not matched to a gene: 4. CDR1 and CDR2 from the germline V gene are MNHEY and SVGAGI. The CDR3 is 14 residues long.

This receptor was identified in a man in his sixties with COVID-19, enrolled during active disease. The sample consisted of peripheral blood. The chain carries TRBV6-5 and TRBJ2-5; 8 nucleotides agree with TRBD1. In DNA form, the CDR3 reads TGTGCCAGCAGTTACGGCAGGGGGCGGGAGACCCAGTACTTC. Its protein product is CASSYGRGRETQYF.